This T cell receptor beta chain is drawn from a study of control samples from healthy donors and cancer patients. Some clones are missing from TCRdb's copy, which holds only in-frame ones; the method was immunoSEQ multiplex PCR. The sample includes roughly 28,000 clones, 70% to 80% seen only once; the top ten take 20% to 25%. Germline CDR1 and CDR2: MDHEN and SYDVKM. The CDR3 is made up of 17 amino acids. The junction had 13 bases not matched to a gene; V was cut back by 5 bases and J by 4 bases. The V gene is TRBV28, the J gene TRBJ2-1, with 8 bases fitting TRBD2. Sequencing input: PBMCs. The sequence was collected from a man between 60 and 70 years old with head and neck cancer. CDR3 DNA sequence: TGTGCCAGCAGTACTAGGGGTAGCGGGAACTCGTACAATGAGCAGTTCTTC. Protein sequence: CASSTRGSGNSYNEQFF. Full variable domain (outside the CDR3, taken from reference TRBV28 and TRBJ2-1): DVKVTQSSRYLVKRTGEKVFLECVQDMDHENMFWYRQDPGLGLRLIYFSYDVKMKEKGDIPEGYSVSREKKERFSLILESASTNQTSMYLCASSTRGSGNSYNEQFFGPGTRLTVL.